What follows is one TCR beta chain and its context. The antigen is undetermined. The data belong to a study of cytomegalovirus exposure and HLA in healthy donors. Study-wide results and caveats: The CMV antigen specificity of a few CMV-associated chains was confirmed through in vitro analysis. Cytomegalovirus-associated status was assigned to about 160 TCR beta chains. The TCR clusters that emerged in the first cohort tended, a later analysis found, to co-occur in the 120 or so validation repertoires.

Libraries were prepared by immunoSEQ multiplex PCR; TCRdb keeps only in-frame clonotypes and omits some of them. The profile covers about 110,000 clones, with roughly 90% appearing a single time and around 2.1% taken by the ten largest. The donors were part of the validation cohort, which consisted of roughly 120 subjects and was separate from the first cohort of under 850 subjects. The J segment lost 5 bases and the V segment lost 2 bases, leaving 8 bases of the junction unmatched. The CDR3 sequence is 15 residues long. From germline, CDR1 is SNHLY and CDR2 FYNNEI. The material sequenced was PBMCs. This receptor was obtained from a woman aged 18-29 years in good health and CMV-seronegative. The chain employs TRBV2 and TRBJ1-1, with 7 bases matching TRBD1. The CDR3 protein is CASSEYTGVGTEAFF. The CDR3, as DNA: TGTGCCAGCAGTGAATACACAGGGGTCGGGACTGAAGCTTTCTTT.